The clone carrying this TCR beta chain was counted ten times or more. Within the library, unique molecular identifiers were attached to each individual cDNA molecule. Per the original methods: The median was roughly 100,000 TCRs per sample, ranging roughly 20,000 to 750,000. One entry per CDR3 protein results from TCRdb running MiXCR on the RACE reads. What appears here as the V and J calls and clone size reflects TCRdb's work, not the paper's. The profile covers roughly 80,000 distinct CDR3 sequences, with 7% to 9.5% appearing a single time and 1.7% taken by the ten largest. The data belong to a study of human T cells and chemical hapten exposure. Trimming left V 8 bases short and J 7 bases short, with 18 bases between. There are 15 residues in the CDR3. The germline gives CDR1 LNHNV, CDR2 YYDKDF (reference sequence). The sample's time point: healthy volunteer bleed at 6 weeks. The study extracted total RNA from unfractionated whole blood.

The V call is TRBV15, the J call TRBJ1-6, with D unclear. The clonotype originates from a female donor in good health. Some clones in this sample may be carry-over from other donors' samples. Sequencing input: whole blood. The CDR3 bases are TGTGCCACCTCTCTATTGGGTCTGGAAAATTCACCCCTCCACTTT. Residues: CATSLLGLENSPLHF.